The text below deals with one T cell receptor beta chain. The target antigen is unknown. These data are taken from a study of shared clonotypes between healthy human individuals. Genomic DNA (from each subset) was split evenly across several immunoSEQ plates. This table comes from immunoSEQ multiplex PCR, and its TCRdb copy is limited to in-frame clones, with some not included. The repertoire holds 400,000 to 600,000 clones, with 95% to 96% as singletons. The CDR3 has 17 amino acids. Study observations and caveats: Non-shared clonotypes had lower generation probabilities than clonotypes shared by all four sorted-subset donors.

This TCR was sampled from a woman aged 25 to 39 in good health. This chain joins TRBV21-1 and TRBJ2-2; the table's D call of TRBD1 was not tested on the DNA. TRBV21-1 constitutes a pseudogene. Material: naive CD4+ T cells sorted from blood. Specified subset: CD45RA+ positively selected. The CDR3 region is CASSKDGDRDSTGELFF. The CDR3 nucleotides read TGTGCCAGCAGCAAAGACGGAGACAGGGATAGCACCGGGGAGCTGTTTTTT.